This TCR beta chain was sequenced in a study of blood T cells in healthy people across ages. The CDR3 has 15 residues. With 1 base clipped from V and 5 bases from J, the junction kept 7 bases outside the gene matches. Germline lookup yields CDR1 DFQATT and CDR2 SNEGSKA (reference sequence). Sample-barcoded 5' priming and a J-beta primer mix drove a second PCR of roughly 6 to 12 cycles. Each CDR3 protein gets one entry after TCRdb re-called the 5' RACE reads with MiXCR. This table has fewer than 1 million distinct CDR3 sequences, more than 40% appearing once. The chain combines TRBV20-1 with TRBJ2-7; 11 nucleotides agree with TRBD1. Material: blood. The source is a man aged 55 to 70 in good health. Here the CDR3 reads CSARGDRGIWDEQYF. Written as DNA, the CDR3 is TGCAGTGCTAGAGGGGACAGGGGGATTTGGGACGAGCAGTACTTC.